These 14 T cell receptor beta chains originate from one sample sequenced in a study of regulatory T cells in long-lasting Graves disease. TCR beta libraries were built with iRepertoire HTBI primers and Arm-PCR of CDR3 regions. TCRdb fed the multiplex PCR reads into MiXCR, producing one record per CDR3 protein. The sample has some 250,000 distinct CDR3 sequences; 15% to 20% are singletons. Described time point: newly diagnosed GD, antithyroid drugs for less than 3 months. PBMC-derived RNA was used for the TCR library. These data were likewise used in another study, on T cells in Graves' hyperthyroidism and ophthalmopathy.

The input for sequencing was peripheral blood mononuclear cells (PBMCs), taken at new diagnosis, from a patient treated with antithyroid drugs. These receptors came from a woman aged 25 to 39 with Graves disease.

This clonotype was observed many times. The chain recombines TRBV7-9 with TRBJ1-2; no clear D gene. CDR3 length equals 14 residues. Trimming took 5 bases from V and 9 from J, leaving 19 bases between them. Germline CDR1 and CDR2: SEHNR and FQNEAQ (reference sequence). The DNA for the CDR3 is TGTGCCAGCAGCCGCGGAAATAAGTTGCCCAGCTACACCTTC. This gives the protein CASSRGNKLPSYTF.

In its sample, this clonotype was seen many times. The J gene is TRBJ1-1, the V gene TRBV10-3; 8 bases agree with TRBD1. V dropped 5 bases and J dropped 0; count of bases not matched to a gene: 5. CDR1 ENHRY and CDR2 SYGVKD come from the germline V gene. The CDR3 sequence is 15 residues long. In DNA form, the CDR3 reads TGTGCCATCAGTAGAAAACAGGGGGTGAACACTGAAGCTTTCTTT. This gives the protein CAISRKQGVNTEAFF.

This clonotype was seen many times. The gene calls are TRBV12-3 or TRBV12-4 and TRBJ1-2; D is possibly TRBD1 (5 bases). This CDR3 region has 14 residues. The V and J ends lost 7 bases and 5 bases respectively, with 17 bases between them. CDR3 coding DNA: TGTGCCAGCACCGACGAGGGGCTAAGTTATGGCTACACCTTC. Its protein product is CASTDEGLSYGYTF.

There are many counts of this clonotype. This chain uses TRBV7-9 with TRBJ1-3, with 7 bases identical to TRBD1. The CDR3 is 17 residues long. Trimming cost V 1 base and J 0 bases; bases outside gene matches: 6. Germline V lookup: CDR1 SEHNR, CDR2 FQNEAQ (reference sequence). In nucleotides, the CDR3 is TGTGCCAGCAGCTTAGGGGCGGGACAGATCTCTGGAAACACCATATATTTT. It translates to CASSLGAGQISGNTIYF.

Points on this clonotype: This may be a read error, as it is one base from a much larger clone. The chain has TRBV5-5 and TRBJ2-5; D is perhaps TRBD2 (6 bases). This CDR3 comprises 14 residues. Germline V lookup: CDR1 SGHKS, CDR2 YYEKEE (reference sequence). Trimming removed 0 bases from V and 5 bases from J, with 11 bases in between. The CDR3 DNA reads TGTGCCAGCAGCTTGGGACCAGCGGGTGAGACCCAGTACTTC. Its protein product is CASSLGPAGETQYF.

A word on this clonotype: With only one base between it and a far larger clone, this is likely a read error. This chain uses TRBV20-1 with TRBJ2-7; D is perhaps TRBD1 or TRBD2 (7 bases each). The DNA end is more similar to TRBJ2-1, so the J call may be wrong. Germline CDR1 is DFQATT and CDR2 is SNEGSKA (reference sequence). The CDR3 sequence is 12 residues long. In DNA, the CDR3 is TGCAGTGCTTCTGTAGACAGGGAGGGGCAGTTCTTC. It encodes CSASVDREGQFF.

This clonotype turned up a few times. The chain uses TRBV19 and TRBJ1-5, with D perhaps matching TRBD1 (5 bases). This CDR3 region has 15 residues. V lost 1 base and J lost 7, with 14 bases in between. The V gene's germline CDR1 is LNHDA and CDR2 SQIVND (reference sequence). CDR3 in amino acids: CASSIGGATLQPQHF. CDR3 bases: TGTGCCAGTAGTATAGGTGGGGCTACTTTGCAGCCCCAGCATTTT. The complete variable domain, with remaining parts taken from reference TRBV19 and TRBJ1-5, reads DGGITQSPKYLFRKEGQNVTLSCEQNLNHDAMYWYRQDPGQGLRLIYYSQIVNDFQKGDIAEGYSVSREKKESFPLTVTSAQKNPTAFYLCASSIGGATLQPQHFGDGTRLSIL.

Concerning this clonotype: This sequence may be a read error, since a much larger clone differs from it by one base. The V and J genes are TRBV19 and TRBJ1-5; 7 bases map to TRBD1. Germline CDR1 and CDR2: LNHDA and SQIVND (reference sequence). The V gene end was trimmed by 8 bases and the J gene end by 5 bases; junction bases not matched to a gene: 15. The CDR3 is 16 amino acids. CDR3 loop: CASSAQGERIYQPQHF. For the CDR3, the DNA is TGTGCCAGTTCAGCCCAGGGGGAACGAATCTATCAGCCCCAGCATTTT.

This clonotype was seen a single time. This chain connects TRBV3-1 to TRBJ2-7; D is perhaps TRBD1 (5 bases). With 2 bases removed from V and 1 base from J, the gap between germline ends came to 15 bases. Germline V CDR1 and CDR2: LGHDT, YNNKEL (reference sequence). CDR3 length: 16 residues. This chain's CDR3 is CASSQHGAARSYEQYF. The CDR3 DNA follows: TGTGCCAGCAGCCAACATGGGGCCGCTAGGTCCTACGAGCAGTACTTC.

V usage is TRBV6-4 and J usage is TRBJ2-3; 13 bases map to TRBD2. Germline trimming cut 5 bases from V and 10 bases from J; bases unmatched to any gene: 15. CDR3 length equals 17 residues. Germline loops: CDR1 MRHNA, CDR2 SNTAGT. The CDR3 DNA reads as TGTGCCAGCAGTCCCGGGACTAGCGGGACCCCGATGGGGGCGCAGTATTTT. The encoded protein is CASSPGTSGTPMGAQYF.

The sample holds a few counts of this clonotype. V and J are TRBV29-1 and TRBJ2-7; 7 bases agree with TRBD2. In germline, CDR1 is SQVTM, CDR2 ANQGSEA. The trim removed 4 bases at V and 0 bases at J, leaving 6 bases unmatched. The length of the CDR3 is 14 residues. CDR3 sequence (DNA): TGCAGCGTTGTCGGGGGGTCAATCTCCTACGAGCAGTACTTC. Protein: CSVVGGSISYEQYF.

This clonotype was observed many times. The chain carries TRBV7-2 and TRBJ1-5; D is unclear. Trimming pared 7 bases from V and 3 bases from J, leaving 13 bases between. Germline-derived CDR1 and CDR2 are SGHTA and FQGNSA. CDR3 size: 14 residues. CDR3 loop: CASTPRGSNQPQHF. CDR3 DNA sequence: TGTGCCAGCACCCCGCGGGGTTCCAATCAGCCCCAGCATTTT. Together with reference TRBV7-2 and TRBJ1-5, the CDR3 gives the full variable domain: GAGVSQSPSNKVTEKGKDVELRCDPISGHTALYWYRQSLGQGLEFLIYFQGNSAPDKSGLPSDRFSAERTGGSVSTLTIQRTQQEDSAVYLCASTPRGSNQPQHFGDGTRLSIL.

With regard to this clonotype: This may be a read error, as it is one base from a much larger clone. V and J are TRBV2 and TRBJ2-1; 9 nucleotides line up with TRBD2. This CDR3 has 16 residues. After removal of 6 bases from V and 8 bases from J, the junction contained 14 bases not matched to a gene. Germline CDR1 is SNHLY and CDR2 is FYNNEI. The CDR3 region is CASSHRRGGAKDEQFF. The DNA for the CDR3 is TGTGCCAGCAGCCACCGGCGGGGGGGTGCTAAAGATGAGCAGTTCTTC.

This clonotype came up a few times. This may arise from a read error, as a much more abundant clone is one base away. As the CDR3 is not closed by the conserved phenylalanine or tryptophan, this likely results from a read error. This chain uses TRBV15 with TRBJ1-2; weak D call: TRBD1 (5 bases). The CDR3 runs 13 residues. V lost 1 base, J lost 5 bases, and 8 bases lay in between. Per the germline V gene, CDR1 is LNHNV and CDR2 is YYDKDF (reference sequence). CDR3 in DNA: TGTGCCACCAGCAGAGCCAGGGAGTATGGCTACACCTCC. This gives the protein CATSRAREYGYTS.